The rows below give T cell receptor beta chains drawn from one sample of a study of blood T cell repertoires in COVID-19. Method: immunoSEQ multiplex PCR; TCRdb's copy keeps in-frame clones and lacks some. The sample yields 250,000 to 300,000 clones, about 87% seen once. The specimen sequenced was peripheral blood. Receptor source: a woman in her sixties or seventies with COVID-19, enrolled during active disease. Both conserved end residues are part of each CDR3. D genes are given only for firm matches. The listing skips clone size in some rows; elsewhere it reads once, few, many or a size class.

>-|-|TRBJ1-2|TRBV9
CASRLPRGGGYGYTF
TGTGCCAGCCGGCTCCCCCGGGGAGGGGGCTATGGCTACACCTTC
>-|-|TRBJ2-1|TRBV6-2/TRBV6-3
CASSQTRTVINEQFF
TGTGCCAGCAGCCAAACTAGGACCGTAATAAATGAGCAGTTCTTC
>-|-|TRBJ1-2|TRBV21-1
CASSKVLHYGYTF
TGTGCCAGCAGCAAAGTACTCCACTATGGCTACACCTTC
>-|TRBD1|TRBJ2-2|TRBV10-3
CATRMAVTGKGGELFF
TGTGCCACCCGAATGGCAGTGACAGGGAAGGGAGGGGAGCTGTTTTTT
>-|TRBD2|TRBJ2-7|TRBV18
CASSPGLAGGPPEQYF
TGTGCCAGCTCACCTGGGTTAGCGGGAGGACCCCCCGAGCAGTACTTC
>-|TRBD2|TRBJ2-3|TRBV19
CASSTRLAGNTDTQYF
TGTGCCAGTAGTACCCGACTAGCGGGGAACACAGATACGCAGTATTTT
>-|TRBD2|TRBJ2-5|TRBV10-3
CATTPTLGLDQETQYF
TGTGCCACCACACCGACACTGGGACTAGACCAAGAGACCCAGTACTTC
>few|-|TRBJ2-2|TRBV5-5
CASSLAGVNTGELFF
TGTGCCAGCAGCTTGGCCGGGGTCAACACCGGGGAGCTGTTTTTT
>-|-|TRBJ1-2|TRBV5-1
CASSLRSGQAGGYTF
TGCGCCAGCAGCTTGAGGTCCGGCCAGGCCGGAGGCTACACCTTC
>-|-|TRBJ1-5|TRBV28
CARSRGGQPQHF
TGTGCCAGGTCCCGGGGTGGCCAGCCCCAGCATTTT
>-|TRBD2|TRBJ2-1|TRBV2
CATPGTSGLNEQFF
TGTGCCACGCCCGGGACTAGCGGCCTCAATGAGCAGTTCTTC
>-|-|TRBJ2-1|TRBV24-1
CATSDPTRVGNEQFF
TGTGCCACCAGTGATCCAACACGGGTCGGCAATGAGCAGTTCTTC
>-|TRBD2|TRBJ2-1|TRBV27
CASSLRGLASYNEQFF
TGTGCCAGCAGTTTACGCGGACTAGCGTCCTACAATGAGCAGTTCTTC
>-|TRBD2|TRBJ2-5|TRBV3-1/TRBV3-2
CASSPSGPIRETQYF
TGTGCCAGCAGCCCTAGCGGACCAATTCGGGAGACCCAGTACTTC
>once|TRBD1|TRBJ1-3|TRBV28
CASSRDRGLGNTIYF
TGTGCCAGCAGTAGGGACAGGGGGCTTGGAAACACCATATATTTT
>-|TRBD2|TRBJ2-3|TRBV5-1
CASTLEASGVTDTQYF
TGCGCCAGCACCCTCGAGGCTAGCGGGGTCACAGATACGCAGTATTTT
>-|TRBD1|TRBJ1-3|TRBV3-1/TRBV3-2
CASSPTILGQGSGNTIYF
TGTGCCAGCAGCCCGACTATCCTTGGACAGGGCTCTGGAAACACCATATATTTT
>-|-|TRBJ1-5|TRBV6-1
CASTDGGTLYF
TGTGCCAGCACCGACGGTGGGACATTGTATTTT
>-|TRBD2|TRBJ2-2|TRBV11-1
CASSKGTSGAGELFF
TGTGCCAGCTCAAAGGGGACTAGCGGTGCCGGGGAGCTGTTTTTT
>-|TRBD1|TRBJ2-7|TRBV6-4
CASTPGQGTSYEQYF
TGTGCCAGCACACCGGGACAGGGGACCTCCTACGAGCAGTACTTC
>-|TRBD2|TRBJ2-7|TRBV29-1
CSVRTSGSREQYF
TGCAGCGTCCGGACTAGCGGGAGTCGGGAGCAGTACTTC
>-|-|TRBJ2-7|TRBV7-7
CASSLGDSKDHEQYF
TGTGCCAGCAGCTTAGGGGACTCAAAAGATCACGAGCAGTACTTC
>-|-|TRBJ2-3|TRBV3-1/TRBV3-2
CASSQVLASTDTQYF
TGTGCCAGCAGCCAAGTCCTCGCGAGCACAGATACGCAGTATTTT
>once|TRBD1|TRBJ1-5|TRBV15
CATSRDPPHSGGQPQHF
TGTGCCACCAGCAGAGATCCCCCTCATTCAGGGGGGCAGCCCCAGCATTTT
>-|-|TRBJ2-1|TRBV5-1
CASRAASSYNEQFF
TGCGCCAGTAGAGCGGCTAGCTCCTACAATGAGCAGTTCTTC
>-|TRBD1|TRBJ1-5|TRBV28
CASSGGTGYNQPQHF
TGTGCCAGCAGTGGGGGGACAGGCTACAATCAGCCCCAGCATTTT
>-|-|TRBJ1-2|TRBV28
CASRQGMSYGYTF
TGTGCCAGCAGACAGGGTATGTCCTATGGCTACACCTTC
>-|-|TRBJ2-1|TRBV30
CAWSATGTGSYNEQFF
TGTGCCTGGAGTGCTACCGGAACAGGGAGTTACAATGAGCAGTTCTTC
>-|TRBD2|TRBJ2-3|TRBV7-3
CASSFLGGRRTDTQYF
TGTGCCAGCAGCTTTTTGGGCGGGAGGAGGACAGATACGCAGTATTTT
>-|-|TRBJ1-6|TRBV6-1
CASSEPGLNNSPLHF
TGTGCCAGCAGTGAACCCGGACTCAATAATTCACCCCTCCACTTT
>-|TRBD2|TRBJ2-3|TRBV19
CASSIRPAGGIKDTDTQYF
TGTGCCAGTAGTATCCGGCCAGCGGGAGGGATTAAGGACACAGATACGCAGTATTTT
>-|-|TRBJ1-2|TRBV6-6
CASSYEGGRADGYTF
TGTGCCAGCAGTTACGAAGGTGGTAGAGCGGATGGCTACACCTTC
>-|TRBD1|TRBJ1-6|TRBV7-9
CASSAPGQGNNSPLHF
TGTGCCAGCAGCGCCCCGGGACAGGGAAATAATTCACCCCTCCACTTT
>-|-|TRBJ2-7|TRBV6-2/TRBV6-3
CASSLPAYEQYF
TGTGCCAGCAGTCTCCCAGCCTACGAGCAGTACTTC
>once|TRBD2|TRBJ2-5|TRBV28
CASSPGGRALSETQYF
TGTGCCAGCAGTCCCGGGGGGAGGGCCCTGTCAGAGACCCAGTACTTC
>few|-|TRBJ1-2|TRBV12-3/TRBV12-4
CASSFGGQGYTF
TGTGCCAGCAGTTTCGGGGGGCAAGGCTACACCTTC
>-|-|TRBJ2-5|TRBV28
CASSLSVGSVATQYF
TGTGCCAGCAGTCTCTCAGTCGGGTCGGTAGCGACCCAGTACTTC
>once|TRBD2|TRBJ2-2|TRBV19
CASSMVPGRAGELFF
TGTGCCAGTAGTATGGTCCCAGGGAGGGCCGGGGAGCTGTTTTTT
>-|-|TRBJ2-1|TRBV3-1/TRBV3-2
CASSQGAVRGNEQFF
TGTGCCAGCAGCCAAGGGGCAGTCCGGGGCAATGAGCAGTTCTTC